Here is one TCR beta chain with its context. The assay was immunoSEQ multiplex PCR, and TCRdb's table has in-frame clones only and misses some. Among more than 200,000 clones listed, about 80% were seen once. The data are from a study of blood T cell repertoires in COVID-19. The CDR3 runs 15 residues. The germline V gene has CDR1 LNHNV and CDR2 YYDKDF (reference sequence). The V end lost 0 bases, the J end lost 7 bases, and 13 bases lay between the germline ends. This rearrangement joins TRBV15 to TRBJ2-1, with D possibly TRBD2 on 7 matching bases. This TCR was recovered from a man in his forties or fifties with active or convalescent COVID-19. Sequenced material: peripheral blood. CDR3 nucleotides: TGTGCCACCAGCAGAGATTCGCGGGGGCATAATGAGCAGTTCTTC. This encodes CATSRDSRGHNEQFF.